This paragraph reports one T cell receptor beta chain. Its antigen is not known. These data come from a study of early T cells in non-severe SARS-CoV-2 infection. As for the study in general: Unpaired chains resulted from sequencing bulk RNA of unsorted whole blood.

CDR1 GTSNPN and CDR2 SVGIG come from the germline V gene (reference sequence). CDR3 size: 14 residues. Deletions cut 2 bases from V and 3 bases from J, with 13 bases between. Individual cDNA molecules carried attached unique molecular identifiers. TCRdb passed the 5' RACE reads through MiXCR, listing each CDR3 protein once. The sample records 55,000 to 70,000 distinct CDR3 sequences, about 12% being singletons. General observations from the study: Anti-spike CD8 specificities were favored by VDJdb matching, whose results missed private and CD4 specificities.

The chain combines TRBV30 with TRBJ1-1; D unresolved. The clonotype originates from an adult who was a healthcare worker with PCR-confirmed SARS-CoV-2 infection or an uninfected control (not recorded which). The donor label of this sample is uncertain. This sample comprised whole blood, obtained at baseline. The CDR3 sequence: CAWSLGPMDTEAFF. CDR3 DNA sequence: TGTGCCTGGAGTCTTGGTCCGATGGACACTGAAGCTTTCTTT.